This is a list of T cell receptor beta chains from one sample in a study of T cells in Graves' hyperthyroidism and ophthalmopathy. TCRdb passed the multiplex PCR reads through MiXCR, listing each CDR3 protein once. The top ten clones hold 31% of a sample with around 700,000 distinct CDR3 sequences, around 40% of them seen once. The material sequenced was blood. The source of these receptors is a woman aged 40 to 49 with Graves' hyperthyroidism. Both conserved end residues are part of each CDR3. D genes are given only for firm matches. Size is stated for part of the rows, as once, few or many counts, or as a class when the clone is expanded.

V gene	clone size	D gene	J gene	CDR3 protein	CDR3 DNA
TRBV7-3	few	.	TRBJ1-4	CASSPPSTETNEKLFF	TGTGCCAGCAGCCCCCCATCGACGGAAACTAATGAAAAACTGTTTTTT
TRBV6-5	many	.	TRBJ1-5	CASSYSSRGNQPQHF	TGTGCCAGCAGTTACTCATCCAGAGGAAATCAGCCCCAGCATTTT
TRBV2	.	.	TRBJ1-3	CAWRQDGSGNTIYF	TGTGCCTGGAGGCAGGACGGCTCTGGAAACACCATATATTTT
TRBV5-8	.	.	TRBJ1-2	CASSYPTTDSHNYGYTF	TGTGCCAGCAGCTACCCGACAACTGACAGCCATAACTATGGCTACACCTTC
TRBV7-8	many	TRBD2	TRBJ2-2	CASSLIPGLLNTGELFF	TGTGCCAGCAGCCTAATACCGGGACTACTAAACACCGGGGAGCTGTTTTTT
TRBV12-3/TRBV12-4	few	.	TRBJ1-5	CASRPSRGGNQPQHF	TGTGCCAGCAGACCGAGTCGAGGGGGCAATCAGCCCCAGCATTTT
TRBV25-1	.	TRBD1	TRBJ2-3	CASRGDTGTGRADTQYF	TGTGCCAGCAGGGGGGACACCGGGACAGGGAGGGCAGATACGCAGTATTTT
TRBV5-1	.	TRBD1	TRBJ1-4	CASSQKQGEEKLFF	TGTGCCAGCAGCCAGAAGCAGGGGGAGGAAAAACTGTTTTTT
TRBV4-1	once	.	TRBJ1-4	CASSPYITGGTNEKLFF	TGCGCCAGCAGCCCTTATATCACGGGGGGCACTAATGAAAAACTGTTTTTT
TRBV19	.	.	TRBJ1-1	CASSMEGLRADTEAFF	TGTGCCAGTAGTATGGAGGGGTTGAGGGCGGACACTGAAGCTTTCTTT
TRBV10-3	.	.	TRBJ2-2	CASSYSAGYTGELFF	TGTGCCAGCAGTTACTCGGCAGGGTACACCGGGGAGCTGTTTTTT
TRBV29-1	many	.	TRBJ1-1	CSVDSMNTEAFF	TGCAGCGTTGACAGTATGAACACTGAAGCTTTCTTT
TRBV11-2	.	.	TRBJ2-6	CASSSGRRGGAGANVLTF	TGTGCCAGCAGCTCCGGACGACGGGGAGGCGCTGGGGCCAACGTCCTGACTTTC
TRBV7-9	few	TRBD1	TRBJ1-1	CASSHRQGKNTEAFF	TGTGCCAGCAGCCATCGACAGGGGAAGAACACTGAAGCTTTCTTT
TRBV10-3	many	TRBD1	TRBJ1-4	CAISGDREHEKLFF	TGTGCCATCAGCGGGGACAGGGAGCACGAAAAACTGTTTTTT
TRBV2	.	TRBD1	TRBJ2-6	CASSAGTGGSSGANVLTF	TGTGCCAGCAGTGCCGGGACAGGGGGCAGCTCTGGGGCCAACGTCCTGACTTTC